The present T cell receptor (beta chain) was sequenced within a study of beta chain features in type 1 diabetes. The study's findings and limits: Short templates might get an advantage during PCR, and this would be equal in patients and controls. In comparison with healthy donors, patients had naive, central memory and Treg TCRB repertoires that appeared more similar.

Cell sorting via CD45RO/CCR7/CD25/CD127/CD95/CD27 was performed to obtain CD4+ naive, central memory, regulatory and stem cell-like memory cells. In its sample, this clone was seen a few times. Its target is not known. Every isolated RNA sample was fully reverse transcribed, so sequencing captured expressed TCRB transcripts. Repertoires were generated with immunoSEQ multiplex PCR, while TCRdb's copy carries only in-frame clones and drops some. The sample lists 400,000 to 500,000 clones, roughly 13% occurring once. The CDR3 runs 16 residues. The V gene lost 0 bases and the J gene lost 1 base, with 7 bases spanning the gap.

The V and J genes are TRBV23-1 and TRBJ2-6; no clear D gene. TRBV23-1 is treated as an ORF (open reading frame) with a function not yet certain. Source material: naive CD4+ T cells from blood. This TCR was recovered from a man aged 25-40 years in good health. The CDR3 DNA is TGCGCCAGCAGTCAATCGATAGGATCTGGGGCCAACGTCCTGACTTTC. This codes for CASSQSIGSGANVLTF.